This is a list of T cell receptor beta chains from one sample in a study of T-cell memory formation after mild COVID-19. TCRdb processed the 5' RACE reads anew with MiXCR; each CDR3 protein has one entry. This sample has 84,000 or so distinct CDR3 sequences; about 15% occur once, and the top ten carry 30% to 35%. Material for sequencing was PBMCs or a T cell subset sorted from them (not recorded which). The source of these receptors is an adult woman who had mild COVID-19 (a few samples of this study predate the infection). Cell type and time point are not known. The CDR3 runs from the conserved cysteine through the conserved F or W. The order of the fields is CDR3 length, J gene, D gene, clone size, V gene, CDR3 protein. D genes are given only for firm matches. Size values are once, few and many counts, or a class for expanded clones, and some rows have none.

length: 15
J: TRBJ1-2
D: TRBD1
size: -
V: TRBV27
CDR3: CASSLATTGFNGYTF

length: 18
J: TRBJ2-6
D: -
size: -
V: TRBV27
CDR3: CASSLYAPVSSGANVLTF

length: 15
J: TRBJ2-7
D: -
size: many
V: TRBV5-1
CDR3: CASSSGQERFYEQYF

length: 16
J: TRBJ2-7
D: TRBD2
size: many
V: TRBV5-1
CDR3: CASSLVASGSVGEQYF

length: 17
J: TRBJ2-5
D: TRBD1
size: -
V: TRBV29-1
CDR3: CSAPTYRQGLREETQYF

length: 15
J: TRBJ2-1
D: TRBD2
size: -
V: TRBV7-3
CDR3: CASSLTAGAGNEQFF

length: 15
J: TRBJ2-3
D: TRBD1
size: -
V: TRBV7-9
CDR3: CASSDTGTDTDTQYF

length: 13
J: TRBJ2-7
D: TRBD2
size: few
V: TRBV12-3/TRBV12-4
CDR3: CASLAGNSYEQYF

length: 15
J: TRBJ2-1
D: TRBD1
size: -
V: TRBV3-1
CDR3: CASSQVGQGGNEQFF

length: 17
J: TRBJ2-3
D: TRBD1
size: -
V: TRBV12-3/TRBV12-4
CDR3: CASSFNVPGGRSDTQYF

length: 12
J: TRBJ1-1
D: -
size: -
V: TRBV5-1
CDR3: CASSSTGVEAFF

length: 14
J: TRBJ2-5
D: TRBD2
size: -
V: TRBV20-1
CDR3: CSAVLAGAWETQYF

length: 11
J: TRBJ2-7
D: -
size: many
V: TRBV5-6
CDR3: CASSLNYEQYF

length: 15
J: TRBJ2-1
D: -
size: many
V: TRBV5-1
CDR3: CASSFSGGQENEQFF

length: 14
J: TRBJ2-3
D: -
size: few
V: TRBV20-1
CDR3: CSARSLLLTDTQYF

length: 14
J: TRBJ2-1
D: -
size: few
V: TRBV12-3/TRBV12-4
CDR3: CASKQGGSYNEQFF

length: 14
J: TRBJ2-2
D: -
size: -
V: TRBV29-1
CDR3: CSGAGTSGTGELFF

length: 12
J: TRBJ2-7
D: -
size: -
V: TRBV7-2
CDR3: CASNDYSYEQYF